This T cell receptor beta chain originates from a study of molecular identifiers for immune sequencing clone quantification. Study-level background: Five aliquots were made in replicates from the RNA of 20,000 or 100,000 naive CD8 cells, and four were sequenced. Regarding the study as a whole: Identical TCR molecules that share a barcode could lead to an underestimation of highly expanded clone sizes.

The bulk TCR libraries were made with methods described before and with listed TCR primers. TCRdb ran MiXCR on the PCR reads and lists one entry per CDR3 protein. Here the sample spans around 470,000 distinct CDR3 sequences, about a quarter being singletons. The CDR3 extends over 15 amino acids. The junction had 6 bases not matched to a gene; V was cut back by 5 bases and J by 2 bases. Per germline, CDR1 SGHTA and CDR2 FQGNSA. This clonotype has ten or more counts. Its target is not known. In the sort, naive CD8 T cells were defined as CD8+CD4-CCR7+CD45RA+. The chain recombines TRBV7-2 with TRBJ2-5, with TRBD2 matching 9 bases. Sequenced sample: naive CD8+ T cells from blood, with Jurkat cell RNA spiked in. Regarding subset: FACS-sorted CD8+CD4-CCR7+CD45RA+ naive T cells. The clonotype was recovered from a human donor in good health. Some libraries in this study had Jurkat cell RNA spiked in. The CDR3 sequence is CASSLRGLAQETQYF. CDR3 sequence (DNA): TGTGCCAGCAGCCTGAGGGGACTAGCACAAGAGACCCAGTACTTC.